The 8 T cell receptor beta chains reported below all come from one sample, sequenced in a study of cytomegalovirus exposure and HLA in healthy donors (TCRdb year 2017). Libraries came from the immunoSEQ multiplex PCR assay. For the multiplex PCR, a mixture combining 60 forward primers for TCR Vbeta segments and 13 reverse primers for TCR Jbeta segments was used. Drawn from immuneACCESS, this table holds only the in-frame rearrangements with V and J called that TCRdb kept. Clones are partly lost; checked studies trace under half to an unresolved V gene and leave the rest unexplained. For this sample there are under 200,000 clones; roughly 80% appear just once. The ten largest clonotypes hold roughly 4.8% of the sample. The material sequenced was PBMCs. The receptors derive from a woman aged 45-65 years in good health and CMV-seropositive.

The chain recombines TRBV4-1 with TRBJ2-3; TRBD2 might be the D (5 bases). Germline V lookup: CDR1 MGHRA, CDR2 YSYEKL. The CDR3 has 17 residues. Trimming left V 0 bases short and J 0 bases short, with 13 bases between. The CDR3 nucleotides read TGCGCCAGCAGCCAAGAGTCGGGCCCGGGGAGCACAGATACGCAGTATTTT. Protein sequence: CASSQESGPGSTDTQYF.

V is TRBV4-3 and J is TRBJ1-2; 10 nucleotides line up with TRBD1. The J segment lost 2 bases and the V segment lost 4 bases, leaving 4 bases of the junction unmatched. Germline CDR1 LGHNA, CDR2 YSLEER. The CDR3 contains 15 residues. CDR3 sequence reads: CASSREGQGNYGYTF. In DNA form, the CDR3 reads TGCGCCAGCAGCCGGGAGGGACAGGGGAACTATGGCTACACCTTC.

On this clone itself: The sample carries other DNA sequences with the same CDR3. CDR3 in DNA: TGTGCCAGCAGCTTAGGGCAGGGCACAGATACGCAGTATTTT. Amino acid sequence: CASSLGQGTDTQYF. The V call is TRBV7-6, the J call TRBJ2-3; no reliable D call. V was pared by 1 base and J by 1 base, with 6 bases between. This CDR3 spans 14 amino acids. CDR1 is SGHVS and CDR2 is FNYEAQ in the germline V gene. Full variable domain (remainder filled in from reference TRBV7-6 and TRBJ2-3): GAGVSQSPRYKVTKRGQDVALRCDPISGHVSLYWYRQALGQGPEFLTYFNYEAQQDKSGLPNDRFSAERPEGSISTLTIQRTEQRDSAMYRCASSLGQGTDTQYFGPGTRLTVL.

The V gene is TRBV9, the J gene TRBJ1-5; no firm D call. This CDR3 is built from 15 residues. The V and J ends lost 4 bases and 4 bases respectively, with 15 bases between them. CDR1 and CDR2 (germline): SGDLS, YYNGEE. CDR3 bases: TGTGCCAGCAGCCTCACGGCGGGGTCTAATCAGCCCCAGCATTTT. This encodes CASSLTAGSNQPQHF.

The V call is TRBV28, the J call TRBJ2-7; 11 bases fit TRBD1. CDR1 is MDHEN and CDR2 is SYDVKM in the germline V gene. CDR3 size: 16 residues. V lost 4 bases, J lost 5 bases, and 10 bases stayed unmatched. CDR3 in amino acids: CASSYQPGTGGHEQYF. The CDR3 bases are TGTGCCAGCAGTTATCAACCCGGGACAGGGGGACACGAGCAGTACTTC.

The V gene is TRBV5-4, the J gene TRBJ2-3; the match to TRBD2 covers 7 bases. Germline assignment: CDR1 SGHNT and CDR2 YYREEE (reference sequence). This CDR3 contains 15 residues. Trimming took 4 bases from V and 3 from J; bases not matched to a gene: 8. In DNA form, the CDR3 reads TGTGCCAGCAGCCCGCGGGAGCCTGGGACAGATACGCAGTATTTT. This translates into CASSPREPGTDTQYF.

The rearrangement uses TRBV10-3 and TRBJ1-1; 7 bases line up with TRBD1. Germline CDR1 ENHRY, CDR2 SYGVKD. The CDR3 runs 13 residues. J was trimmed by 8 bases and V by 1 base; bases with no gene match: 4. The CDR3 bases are TGTGCCATCAGTGAGTATGGGACAGCGGAAGCTTTCTTT. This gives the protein CAISEYGTAEAFF.

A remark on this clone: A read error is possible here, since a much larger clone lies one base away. This CDR3 is CASSPRKQFF. CDR3 sequence (DNA): TGTGCCAGCAGCCCCAGGAAGCAGTTCTTC. This chain joins TRBV7-9 and TRBJ2-1, with unresolved D. This CDR3 is 10 amino acids long. Germline assignment: CDR1 SEHNR and CDR2 FQNEAQ (reference sequence). Between the trimmed V and J ends, which lost 5 bases and 11 bases, there was a span of 7 bases.